The present TCR beta chain was sequenced within a study of cytomegalovirus exposure and HLA in healthy donors. Trimming took 4 bases from V and 7 from J; bases not matched to a gene: 26. Germline V gene sequence: CDR1 LGHNA, CDR2 YSLEER. The length of the CDR3 is 22 residues. Details on this clone: The antigen remains unidentified.

General observations from the study: The authors confirmed in vitro that three CMV-associated chains were specific for CMV antigens.

PCR amplification relied on 60 Vbeta primers (plus 13 Jbeta primers). The protocol was immunoSEQ multiplex PCR, while the TCRdb copy is restricted to in-frame clones and leaves out a portion. The sample records approximately 110,000 clones, 70% being singletons. The source is a man younger than 45 in good health and CMV-seropositive. Sequencing was performed on PBMCs. V usage is TRBV4-3 and J usage is TRBJ2-1; TRBD2 matches at 12 bases. CDR3 protein: CASSRLAVVGTSGSSWDNEQFF. The CDR3 DNA reads TGCGCCAGCAGCCGCCTAGCAGTGGTGGGGACTAGCGGGTCATCCTGGGATAATGAGCAGTTCTTC.